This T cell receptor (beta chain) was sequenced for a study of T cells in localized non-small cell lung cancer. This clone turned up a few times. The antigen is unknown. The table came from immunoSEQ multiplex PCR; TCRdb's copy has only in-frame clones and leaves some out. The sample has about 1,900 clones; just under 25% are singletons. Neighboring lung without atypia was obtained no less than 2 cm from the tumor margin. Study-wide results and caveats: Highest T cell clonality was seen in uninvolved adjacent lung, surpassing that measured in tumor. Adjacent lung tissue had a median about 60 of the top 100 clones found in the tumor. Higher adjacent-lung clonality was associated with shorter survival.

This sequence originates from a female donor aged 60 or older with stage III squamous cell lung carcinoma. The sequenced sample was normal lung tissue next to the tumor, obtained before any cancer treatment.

The DNA of the CDR3 is TGCGCCAGCAGCCAAACATTTCAGAACACTGAAGCTTTCTTT. It specifies CASSQTFQNTEAFF. This sequence joins TRBV4-1 and TRBJ1-1, with D unclear. The length of the CDR3 is 14 residues. The V gene's germline CDR1 is MGHRA and CDR2 YSYEKL. The V end lost 2 bases, the J end lost 1 base, and 8 bases lay between the germline ends.